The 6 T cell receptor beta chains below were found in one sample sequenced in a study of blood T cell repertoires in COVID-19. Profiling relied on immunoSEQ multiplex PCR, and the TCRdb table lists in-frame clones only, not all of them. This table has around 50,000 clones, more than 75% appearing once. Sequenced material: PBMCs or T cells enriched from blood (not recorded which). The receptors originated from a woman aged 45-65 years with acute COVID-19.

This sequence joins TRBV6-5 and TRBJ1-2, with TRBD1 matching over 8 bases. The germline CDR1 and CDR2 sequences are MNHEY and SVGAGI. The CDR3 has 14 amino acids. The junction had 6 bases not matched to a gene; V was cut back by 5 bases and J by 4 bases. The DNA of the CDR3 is TGTGCCAGCAGTCAGGACAGGGATGGCTATGGCTACACCTTC. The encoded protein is CASSQDRDGYGYTF.

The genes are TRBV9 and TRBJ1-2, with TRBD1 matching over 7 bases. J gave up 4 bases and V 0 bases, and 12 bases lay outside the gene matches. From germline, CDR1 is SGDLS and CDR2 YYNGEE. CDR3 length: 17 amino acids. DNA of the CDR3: TGTGCCAGCAGCGTAGCAAAACAGGGGCTAGGGGTCTATGGCTACACCTTC. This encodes CASSVAKQGLGVYGYTF.

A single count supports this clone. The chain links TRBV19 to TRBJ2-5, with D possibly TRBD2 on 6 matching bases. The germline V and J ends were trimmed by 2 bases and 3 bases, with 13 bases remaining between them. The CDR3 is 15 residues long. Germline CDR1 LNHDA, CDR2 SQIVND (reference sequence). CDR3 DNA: TGTGCCAGTAGTATACTAGCGTTTGGGGAAGAGACCCAGTACTTC. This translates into CASSILAFGEETQYF.

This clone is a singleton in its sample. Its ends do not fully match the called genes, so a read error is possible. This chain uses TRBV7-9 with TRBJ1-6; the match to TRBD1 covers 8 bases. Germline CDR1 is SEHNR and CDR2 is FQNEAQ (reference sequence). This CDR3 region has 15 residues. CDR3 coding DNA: TGTGCCAGCAGCTTACTTCCAGGGGGCCGATCACCCCTCCATTTT. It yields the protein CASSLLPGGRSPLHF.

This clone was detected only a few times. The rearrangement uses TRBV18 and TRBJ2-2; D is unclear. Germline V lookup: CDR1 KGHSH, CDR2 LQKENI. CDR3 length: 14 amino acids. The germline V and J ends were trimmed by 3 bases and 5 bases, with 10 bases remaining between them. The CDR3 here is CASSPYTGTGELFF. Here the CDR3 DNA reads TGTGCCAGCTCACCGTACACGGGTACCGGGGAGCTGTTTTTT.

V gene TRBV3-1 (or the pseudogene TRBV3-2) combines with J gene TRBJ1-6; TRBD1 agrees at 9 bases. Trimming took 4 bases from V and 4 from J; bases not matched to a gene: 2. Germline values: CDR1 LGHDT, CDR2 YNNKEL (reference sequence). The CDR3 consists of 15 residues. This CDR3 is CASSRQGGYNSPLHF. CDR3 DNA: TGTGCCAGCAGCCGACAGGGGGGGTATAATTCACCCCTCCACTTT.